This section outlines one T cell receptor beta chain sequence together with its context. Its antigen is still unknown. Single viable CD3+CD4+CD8-CD45RO+ cells were sorted as the memory CD4+ T cells. Serum IgG to CMV pp150, pp28, p38 and p52 defined serostatus. The ends were cut back, 5 bases at V and 1 base at J, with 9 bases in the middle. The CDR3 is 14 residues long. Germline-derived CDR1 and CDR2 are LNHDA and SQIVND (reference sequence). Clones were sequenced by immunoSEQ multiplex PCR, and TCRdb holds only the in-frame ones, with some missing. This sample carries some 52,000 clones, 80% of them seen once, and the ten largest clones take 1.3% to 1.5%. These data come from a study of memory CD4+ T cells and cytomegalovirus serostatus. The study's findings and limits: CD4+ memory repertoires contained about 40% of the roughly 160 reported CMV TCRbeta sequences. CMV serostatus prediction reached median AUC roughly 0.95, or 0.91 with US-trained model.

The chain recombines TRBV19 with TRBJ1-5; D is ambiguous. The source of this sequence is an adult in good health and CMV-seropositive. Sequencing input: memory CD4+ T cells from blood. The DNA of the CDR3 is TGTGCCAGTAGTGGGGTTGGGAGCAATCAGCCCCAGCATTTT. Amino acid sequence: CASSGVGSNQPQHF.